These T cell receptor beta chains were read from a single sample in a study of cytomegalovirus exposure and HLA in healthy donors. Profiled with immunoSEQ multiplex PCR; TCRdb holds only in-frame clones, not every one. The sample yields 110,000 to 150,000 clones, approximately 68% seen once. Sequenced input: PBMCs. Receptors originate from a man aged 40-50 years in good health and CMV-seronegative. The CDR3 runs from the conserved cysteine through the conserved F or W. The order of the fields is J gene, V gene, CDR3 protein.

TRBJ1-5 TRBV19 CASSGRANQPQHF
TRBJ2-5 TRBV6-1 CASRTSGYQETQYF
TRBJ2-1 TRBV30 CAWGRRSSYNEQFF
TRBJ1-1 TRBV30 CAWSQRGTGTEAFF
TRBJ1-4 TRBV11-2 CASSIITGNEKLFF
TRBJ2-7 TRBV28 CASSSGLDYEQYF
TRBJ1-1 TRBV28 CASSPVRVYGVGEAFF
TRBJ1-6 TRBV4-1 CASSQAGGRYNSPLHF
TRBJ1-5 TRBV23-1 CASTYQPLQGRCNQPQHF
TRBJ2-2 TRBV10-3 CAISESRGSNTGELFF
TRBJ2-7 TRBV5-1 CASSFDSDYEQYF
TRBJ1-2 TRBV29-1 CSVAGYYGYTF
TRBJ2-5 TRBV4-3 CASSQDGRPQETQYF
TRBJ2-7 TRBV6-1 CASSFRQPYEQYF
TRBJ2-2 TRBV5-4 CASSHAGQGGAGELFF
TRBJ1-1 TRBV6-5 CASTDTGALNTEAFF
TRBJ2-7 TRBV18 CASSSTDRISNEQYF
TRBJ2-1 TRBV18 CASSPLAGVGNEQFF
TRBJ1-4 TRBV2 CAIRTGAGEKLFF
TRBJ1-3 TRBV13 CASSYRDRVSGNTIYF
TRBJ1-5 TRBV19 CASSFRGTGQPQHF
TRBJ1-5 TRBV7-2 CASSLMPGLGQPQHF
TRBJ2-2 TRBV2 CASGGGSFTGELFF
TRBJ1-2 TRBV28 CASRKTGVRHYGYTF
TRBJ2-7 TRBV2 CASSPQYEQYF
TRBJ2-3 TRBV6-6 CASSYRGGGTDTQYF
TRBJ2-4 TRBV7-9 CASSLSTAKNIQYF
TRBJ1-2 TRBV5-1 CASSLVGVRYGYTF
TRBJ1-2 TRBV6-5 CASSLGHNYGYPF
TRBJ2-7 TRBV28 CASSFLGLEGEQYF
TRBJ1-6 TRBV6-1 CASSLTGGNSPLHF
TRBJ2-6 TRBV29-1 CSVSGAGANVLTF
TRBJ2-1 TRBV4-1 CASSQETSGGLYEQFF
TRBJ2-7 TRBV2 CASRGGLSYEQYF
TRBJ2-5 TRBV7-2 CASSLVRGFRETQYF
TRBJ2-3 TRBV7-9 CASSLGTSGTDTQYF
TRBJ2-1 TRBV6-6 CASRQPGLAADNEQFF
TRBJ2-5 TRBV9 CASSVGTGIKEETQYF
TRBJ1-2 TRBV10-3 CAISEGQGNAGYTF
TRBJ2-6 TRBV15 CATSPQAGAGANVLTF
TRBJ2-1 TRBV6-6 CASRSRGPEQFF
TRBJ2-3 TRBV7-2 CASSSRAGGSTDTQYF
TRBJ1-2 TRBV9 CASSGTAGTGADGYTF
TRBJ2-7 TRBV4-2 CASSQGHYEQYF
TRBJ2-7 TRBV30 CAWSGAGGDEQYF
TRBJ2-7 TRBV11-2 CASSLNRGSHEQYF
TRBJ2-7 TRBV10-2 CASSDRVIEQYF
TRBJ2-7 TRBV28 CASSLDRGPFGDEQYF
TRBJ2-4 TRBV7-9 CASSLTGLAENKNIQYF
TRBJ2-7 TRBV27 CASSFGPGLAYEQYF
TRBJ2-2 TRBV12-5 CASGLASGGSGELFF
TRBJ2-7 TRBV7-9 CASSSTGLSREQYF
TRBJ2-7 TRBV19 CASSPSGSYEQYF
TRBJ1-3 TRBV7-8 CASSLEAGSPGNTIYF
TRBJ2-3 TRBV4-3 CASSQGFGLAGISDTQYF